The 10 T cell receptor beta chains presented below share a single source sample, sequenced in a study of cytomegalovirus exposure and HLA in healthy donors. The PCR employed 60 Vbeta primers together with 13 Jbeta primers. Sequencing used immunoSEQ multiplex PCR; TCRdb keeps in-frame clones, though not all of them. The sample has about 130,000 clones, 70% to 85% seen once; the top ten hold 3.5% to 4.5%. Source material: PBMCs. These receptors were taken from a man aged 40-49 years in good health and CMV-seropositive.

The chain uses TRBV5-6 and TRBJ1-4; D is ambiguous. Germline V gene sequence: CDR1 SGHDT, CDR2 YYEEEE. The CDR3 has 16 amino acids. The V end was cut by 0 bases, the J end by 3 bases, with 12 bases between. CDR3 sequence (DNA): TGTGCCAGCAGCTTGGCCTTCGGGATAGCTAATGAAAAACTGTTTTTT. Translation: CASSLAFGIANEKLFF.

This clone was recorded only once. V and J are TRBV6-5 and TRBJ2-7; 8 bases map to TRBD1. After removal of 2 bases from V and 4 bases from J, the junction contained 4 bases not matched to a gene. The CDR3 loop spans 14 amino acids. The V gene's germline CDR1 is MNHEY and CDR2 SVGAGI. CDR3 region: CASSYKGQVYEQYF. DNA for the CDR3: TGTGCCAGCAGTTACAAGGGACAGGTGTACGAGCAGTACTTC.

The chain combines TRBV19 with TRBJ2-1; D gene uncertain. V lost 5 bases to trimming and J lost 2 bases, with 22 bases between them. Germline V CDR1 and CDR2: LNHDA, SQIVND (reference sequence). The CDR3 has 18 residues. CDR3 in DNA: TGTGCCAGTAGTTTTCGATTGGCTCAAGCGTTCCCCTACAATGAGCAGTTCTTC. Translating gives CASSFRLAQAFPYNEQFF.

This chain joins TRBV6-1 and TRBJ1-1; 7 nucleotides agree with TRBD1. V lost 8 bases, J lost 7 bases, and 7 bases stayed unmatched. The CDR3 length is 12 residues. The germline CDR1 and CDR2 sequences are MNHNS and SASEGT. The CDR3 protein is CASQGQSFEAFF. The CDR3 DNA follows: TGTGCCAGCCAGGGACAGAGTTTTGAAGCTTTCTTT.

The chain employs TRBV19 and TRBJ1-4, with 7 bases aligning to TRBD1. The CDR3 spans 15 residues. V lost 2 bases and J lost 5; bases outside the gene matches: 5. Germline V gene sequence: CDR1 LNHDA, CDR2 SQIVND (reference sequence). The CDR3 DNA reads TGTGCCAGTAGTATACCCCGGACAGGAAATGAAAAACTGTTTTTT. Protein: CASSIPRTGNEKLFF. Full variable domain (missing parts from reference TRBV19 and TRBJ1-4): DGGITQSPKYLFRKEGQNVTLSCEQNLNHDAMYWYRQDPGQGLRLIYYSQIVNDFQKGDIAEGYSVSREKKESFPLTVTSAQKNPTAFYLCASSIPRTGNEKLFFGSGTQLSVL.

V gene TRBV4-2 combines with J gene TRBJ1-4, with TRBD1 matching over 8 bases. The CDR3 sequence is 16 residues long. Germline lookup yields CDR1 LGHNA and CDR2 YNFKEQ. The ends lost 0 bases at V and 3 bases at J; junction bases unmatched: 3. The DNA for the CDR3 is TGTGCCAGCAGCCAAGATCGGACAGGGCCTAATGAAAAACTGTTTTTT. Translated, it gives CASSQDRTGPNEKLFF.

The V gene is TRBV7-2, the J gene TRBJ1-2; 8 nucleotides agree with TRBD1. The CDR3 is 15 residues long. Trimming at V came to 5 bases and at J to 4 bases, leaving 9 bases not matched to a gene. The V gene's germline CDR1 is SGHTA and CDR2 FQGNSA. The CDR3 sequence: CASSTTGQAAYGYTF. CDR3 nucleotide sequence: TGTGCCAGCAGCACGACGGGACAGGCGGCCTATGGCTACACCTTC.

In this sample, this clone turned up once. The chain has TRBV19 and TRBJ1-4; TRBD1 is a possible D gene (6 bases). The CDR3 loop spans 14 amino acids. Germline V gene lookup returns CDR1 LNHDA and CDR2 SQIVND (reference sequence). V was pared by 5 bases and J by 8 bases, with 15 bases between. In nucleotides, the CDR3 is TGTGCCAGTAGTTGGGTCCGGGACACAGAAAAACTGTTTTTT. The encoded protein is CASSWVRDTEKLFF.

The CDR3 protein is CASSLKPGNTGELFF. DNA of the CDR3: TGTGCCAGCAGTCTGAAACCGGGAAACACCGGGGAGCTGTTTTTT. V usage is TRBV2 and J usage is TRBJ2-2, with D possibly matching TRBD2 (5 bases). V lost 5 bases to trimming and J lost 2 bases, with 12 bases between them. Germline CDR1 and CDR2: SNHLY and FYNNEI. The CDR3 sequence is 15 residues long.

This clone was recorded a few times. The CDR3: CASSPGGRGNTEAFF. CDR3 coding DNA: TGTGCCAGCAGCCCGGGGGGCAGGGGGAACACTGAAGCTTTCTTT. The V call is TRBV5-4, the J call TRBJ1-1; TRBD1 might be the D (6 bases). V lost 4 bases and J lost 1, with 14 bases in between. Germline loops: CDR1 SGHNT, CDR2 YYREEE (reference sequence). The CDR3 length is 15 residues.